This record looks at one TCR beta chain sequence and its context. Antigen specificity is unknown. Measured with immunoSEQ multiplex PCR; TCRdb has only the in-frame clones, and not every one. The table includes approximately 110,000 clones, more than 85% detected once. This entry comes from a study of identifying expanded T cells in peripheral blood. Overall study findings and caveats: Over around two and four weeks, about 15 and 18 clones changed, versus around 1.3 between replicates.

V was clipped by 3 bases and J by 6 bases, with 19 bases between them. CDR1 and CDR2 (germline): SGHNT, YYREEE (reference sequence). The CDR3 is 15 residues long. The receptor's source is a person aged 18 to 75 in good health. The specimen was blood. The chain joins TRBV5-4 to TRBJ2-7; D is perhaps TRBD1 (7 bases). The CDR3 protein is CASSSAGQTLGEQYF. The CDR3 coding sequence is TGTGCCAGCAGCTCGGCGGGACAGACCCTGGGCGAGCAGTACTTC.